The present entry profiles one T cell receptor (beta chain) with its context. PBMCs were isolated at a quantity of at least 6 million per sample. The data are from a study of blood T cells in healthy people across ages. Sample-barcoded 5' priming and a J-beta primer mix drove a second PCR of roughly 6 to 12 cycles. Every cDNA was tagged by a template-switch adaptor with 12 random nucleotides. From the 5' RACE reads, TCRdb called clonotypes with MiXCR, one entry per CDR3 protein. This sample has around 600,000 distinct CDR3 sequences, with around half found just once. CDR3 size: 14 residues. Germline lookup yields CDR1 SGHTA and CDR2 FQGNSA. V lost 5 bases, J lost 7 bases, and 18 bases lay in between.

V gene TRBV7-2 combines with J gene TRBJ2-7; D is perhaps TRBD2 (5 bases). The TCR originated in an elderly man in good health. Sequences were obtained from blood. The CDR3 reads CASSPVRATGEQYF. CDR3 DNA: TGTGCCAGCAGCCCTGTAAGGGCCACGGGGGAGCAGTACTTC.